This T cell receptor beta chain was observed in a study of blood T cell repertoires in COVID-19. As for the study in general: Whether acute or convalescent, the COVID-19 samples came from the United States, Italy and Spain. From T cells, B-cell-depleted T cells, or PBMCs came the material, which was cDNA or gDNA.

TCRdb keeps only in-frame clones here, not all; method: immunoSEQ multiplex PCR. The sample consists of 150,000 or so clones, roughly nine tenths of them appearing once. This clone was counted a single time. Sequenced material: peripheral blood. This clonotype was obtained from a man aged 45-60 years with acute or convalescent COVID-19.

The CDR3 DNA follows: TGTGCCATCTCTAACAGGGGGCGTAGGGGCACTGAAGCTTTCTTT. Translating gives CAISNRGRRGTEAFF. The chain recombines TRBV10-3 with TRBJ1-1; 9 nucleotides match TRBD1. Germline trimming cut 8 bases from V and 4 bases from J; bases unmatched to any gene: 11. The CDR3 extends over 15 amino acids. Germline V lookup: CDR1 ENHRY, CDR2 SYGVKD.